What follows are 11 T cell receptor beta chains derived from one specimen sequenced in a study of OX40 agonist ivuxolimab in advanced cancers. Using immunoSEQ multiplex PCR, the repertoire was profiled, and TCRdb retains in-frame clones only, with some absent. The sample carries 30,000 or so clones, 65% to 80% recorded once. The sample in question was CD4+ or CD8+ T cells sorted from blood, obtained in a trial of the OX40 agonist ivuxolimab. All receptors come from an adult with an advanced solid tumor such as melanoma, head and neck, liver or kidney cancer.

This clone was seen a single time. The chain has TRBV5-4 and TRBJ1-1; 7 bases are shared with TRBD1. The CDR3 extends over 14 amino acids. The junction had 6 bases not matched to a gene; V was cut back by 3 bases and J by 4 bases. Germline CDR1 reads SGHNT; CDR2 reads YYREEE (reference sequence). DNA of the CDR3: TGTGCCAGCAGCTACGGGACAGAAGGCACTGAAGCTTTCTTT. Translating gives CASSYGTEGTEAFF. The full variable domain, rest sourced from reference TRBV5-4 and TRBJ1-1, is ETGVTQSPTHLIKTRGQQVTLRCSSQSGHNTVSWYQQALGQGPQFIFQYYREEENGRGNFPPRFSGLQFPNYSSELNVNALELDDSALYLCASSYGTEGTEAFFGQGTRLTVV.

The CDR3 DNA reads TGCGCCAGCAGCCTATCCGGGAAAACCTACGAGCAGTACTTC. Amino acid sequence: CASSLSGKTYEQYF. V and J are TRBV5-1 and TRBJ2-7, with a tentative D call TRBD2 (5 bases). The CDR3 totals 14 residues. CDR1 is SGHRS and CDR2 is YFSETQ in the germline V gene. Between the trimmed V and J ends, which lost 4 bases and 2 bases, there was a span of 13 bases.

This rearrangement joins TRBV18 to TRBJ1-2; D gene uncertain. Trimming took off 4 bases at V and 0 bases at J, with 3 bases between the two ends. CDR1 is KGHSH and CDR2 is LQKENI in the germline V gene. The CDR3 loop spans 12 amino acids. The CDR3 DNA sequence: TGTGCCAGCTCACAGGCTAACTATGGCTACACCTTC. Translated: CASSQANYGYTF. Drawing the rest from reference TRBV18 and TRBJ1-2, the complete variable domain is NAGVMQNPRHLVRRRGQEARLRCSPMKGHSHVYWYRQLPEEGLKFMVYLQKENIIDESGMPKERFSAEFPKEGPSILRIQQVVRGDSAAYFCASSQANYGYTFGSGTRLTVV.

V usage is TRBV9 and J usage is TRBJ2-1, with a possible D match to TRBD1 (6 bases). This CDR3 contains 17 residues. V shed 4 bases and J shed 6 bases, with 23 bases lying between them. Germline CDR1 is SGDLS and CDR2 is YYNGEE. This chain's CDR3 is CASSSFEGRGPGNEQFF. CDR3 DNA: TGTGCCAGCAGCTCCTTCGAGGGCAGGGGCCCGGGCAATGAGCAGTTCTTC. Together with reference TRBV9 and TRBJ2-1, the CDR3 gives the full variable domain: DSGVTQTPKHLITATGQRVTLRCSPRSGDLSVYWYQQSLDQGLQFLIQYYNGEERAKGNILERFSAQQFPDLHSELNLSSLELGDSALYFCASSSFEGRGPGNEQFFGPGTRLTVL.

V is TRBV5-1 and J is TRBJ2-3; TRBD1 aligns across 9 bases. There are 14 residues in the CDR3. Germline V gene data show CDR1 as SGHRS and CDR2 as YFSETQ. After removal of 3 bases from V and 4 bases from J, the junction contained 3 bases not matched to a gene. The CDR3 loop reads CASSSRTGADTQYF. DNA of the CDR3: TGCGCCAGCAGCTCGCGGACAGGGGCAGATACGCAGTATTTT.

The V and J genes are TRBV10-1 and TRBJ2-4; weak D call: TRBD1 (5 bases). The ends were cut back, 0 bases at V and 11 bases at J, with 11 bases in the middle. Germline CDR1 reads WNHNN; CDR2 reads SYGVQD (reference sequence). The CDR3 is 13 residues long. Here the CDR3 reads CASSESGRGVQYF. In DNA form, the CDR3 reads TGCGCCAGCAGTGAGTCGGGGCGAGGAGTTCAGTACTTC.

This clone was seen more than once but under ten times. The chain joins TRBV7-2 to TRBJ1-1, with 7 positions matching TRBD1. This CDR3 has 15 residues. V was pared by 3 bases and J by 1 base, with 5 bases of the junction left unmatched. Germline assignment: CDR1 SGHTA and CDR2 FQGNSA. CDR3 sequence (DNA): TGTGCCAGCAGCTTTTCCCCAGGGGGGAACACTGAAGCTTTCTTT. It codes for CASSFSPGGNTEAFF.

In this sample, this clone turned up once. The chain is built from TRBV27 and TRBJ2-7; D is perhaps TRBD1 (5 bases). The CDR3 contains 14 residues. Germline V gene sequence: CDR1 MNHEY, CDR2 SMNVEV (reference sequence). V was shortened by 3 bases and J by 4 bases, with 13 bases between the two germline ends. CDR3 amino acids: CASSLSPGPYEQYF. The CDR3 coding sequence is TGTGCCAGCAGTTTGAGTCCAGGGCCATACGAGCAGTACTTC.

The rearrangement links TRBV10-2 to TRBJ1-1, with D uncertain. The CDR3 covers 13 residues. Germline values: CDR1 WSHSY, CDR2 SAAADI. V lost 6 bases and J 3 bases, leaving 11 bases between the germline ends. The CDR3, as DNA: TGCGCCAGCAGGGACCAAGGGTACACTGAAGCTTTCTTT. Translated: CASRDQGYTEAFF.

The chain recombines TRBV11-2 with TRBJ1-3; 9 bases align to TRBD1. Germline values: CDR1 SGHAT, CDR2 FQNNGV. This CDR3 is 17 amino acids long. Trimming cost V 0 bases and J 0 bases; bases outside gene matches: 3. CDR3 sequence: CASSLDGDRVSGNTIYF. CDR3 sequence (DNA): TGTGCCAGCAGCTTAGACGGGGACAGGGTCTCTGGAAACACCATATATTTT. The full variable domain, with the rest looked up from reference TRBV11-2 and TRBJ1-3, is EAGVAQSPRYKIIEKRQSVAFWCNPISGHATLYWYQQILGQGPKLLIQFQNNGVVDDSQLPKDRFSAERLKGVDSTLKIQPAKLEDSAVYLCASSLDGDRVSGNTIYFGEGSWLTVV.

The chain employs TRBV5-6 and TRBJ2-7, with a tentative D call TRBD2 (6 bases). Germline V gene sequence: CDR1 SGHDT, CDR2 YYEEEE. CDR3 length equals 16 residues. V gave up 1 base and J gave up 6 bases, with 20 bases separating them. The CDR3 coding sequence is TGTGCCAGCAGCTTGCAACGCCCGCGACTAGGGCTCGAGCAGTACTTC. This encodes CASSLQRPRLGLEQYF.